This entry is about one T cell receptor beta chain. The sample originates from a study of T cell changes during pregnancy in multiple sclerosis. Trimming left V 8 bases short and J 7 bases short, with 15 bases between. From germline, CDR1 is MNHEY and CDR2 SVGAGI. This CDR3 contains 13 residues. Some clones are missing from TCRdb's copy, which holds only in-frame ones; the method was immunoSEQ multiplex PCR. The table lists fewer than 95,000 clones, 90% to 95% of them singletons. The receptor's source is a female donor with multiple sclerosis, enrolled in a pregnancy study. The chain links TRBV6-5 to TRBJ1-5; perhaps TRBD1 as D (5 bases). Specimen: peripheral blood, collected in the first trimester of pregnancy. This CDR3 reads CASASRDSQPQHF. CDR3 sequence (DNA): TGTGCCAGCGCTTCCAGGGATTCCCAGCCCCAGCATTTT.